One and the same sample provided the 9 T cell receptor beta chains below, sequenced in a study of blood T cell repertoires in COVID-19. Assay: immunoSEQ multiplex PCR; the TCRdb copy retains only in-frame clones and omits some. This sample carries over 450,000 clones, roughly 89% of them seen once, and the ten largest clones take roughly 1%. Sequencing was done on a sample of peripheral blood. Receptor source: a man between 18 and 35 years old with COVID-19, enrolled during active disease.

The chain recombines TRBV6-5 with TRBJ1-4, with D uncertain. Germline CDR1 is MNHEY and CDR2 is SVGAGI. The CDR3 totals 14 residues. V was clipped by 6 bases and J by 0 bases, with 8 bases between them. CDR3 sequence (DNA): TGTGCCAGCAGGAGAGCTGCAACTAATGAAAAACTGTTTTTT. This gives the protein CASRRAATNEKLFF.

This chain connects TRBV3-1 (or the pseudogene TRBV3-2) to TRBJ2-7, with 11 nucleotides matching TRBD1. The J segment lost 3 bases and the V segment lost 9 bases, leaving 10 bases of the junction unmatched. Looked up from germline, CDR1 is LGHDT and CDR2 is YNNKEL (reference sequence). This CDR3 contains 15 residues. CDR3 loop: CASLESGTGGYEQYF. For the CDR3, the DNA is TGTGCCAGTCTAGAGTCCGGGACAGGGGGCTACGAGCAGTACTTC.

The chain combines TRBV11-3 with TRBJ1-1; D unresolved. CDR1 SGHNT and CDR2 YENEEA come from the germline V gene. CDR3 length: 13 residues. Trimming removed 4 bases at V and 5 bases at J, with 11 bases between. For the CDR3, the DNA is TGTGCCAGCAGCTCCCCTGCGGGGACTGAAGCTTTCTTT. Translating it yields CASSSPAGTEAFF.

The chain employs TRBV5-1 and TRBJ2-3; TRBD2 is a possible D gene (5 bases). Germline-derived CDR1 and CDR2 are SGHRS and YFSETQ. V lost 6 bases and J lost 2, with 16 bases in between. The CDR3 is 15 residues long. CDR3 DNA sequence: TGCGCCAGCAAAACTAGTTACACTTACACAGATACGCAGTATTTT. Amino acid sequence: CASKTSYTYTDTQYF.

The gene calls are TRBV10-3 and TRBJ2-3, with 9 bases matching TRBD2. Unmatched junction bases numbered 17, after V lost 6 bases and J lost 7 bases. Germline V gene lookup returns CDR1 ENHRY and CDR2 SYGVKD. This CDR3 has 17 amino acids. CDR3 DNA sequence: TGTGCCATCAGGGAAGGGGTTCGCGGGGGGGCACGAAATACGCAGTATTTT. Translation gives CAIREGVRGGARNTQYF.

This rearrangement joins TRBV27 to TRBJ2-7; no clear D. Trimming took 2 bases from V and 6 from J, leaving 8 bases between them. The CDR3 is made up of 12 amino acids. In germline, CDR1 is MNHEY, CDR2 SMNVEV (reference sequence). CDR3 in DNA: TGTGCCAGCAGTTTAATCCGAGGCGAGCAGTACTTC. Its translation: CASSLIRGEQYF.

This clone was picked up one time. The chain employs TRBV7-9 and TRBJ2-7, with D tentatively TRBD2 (5 bases). Germline CDR1 SEHNR, CDR2 FQNEAQ (reference sequence). The V and J ends lost 5 bases and 7 bases respectively, with 12 bases between them. The CDR3 is 12 residues long. CDR3 nucleotide sequence: TGTGCCAGCAGCCCTTATCCGGGGGAGCAGTACTTC. This sequence encodes CASSPYPGEQYF.

This rearrangement joins TRBV11-2 to TRBJ2-2, with D hard to call. This CDR3 is 13 amino acids long. Trimming stripped 3 bases from V and 6 bases from J, with 8 bases between. Looked up from germline, CDR1 is SGHAT and CDR2 is FQNNGV. In nucleotides, the CDR3 is TGTGCCAGCAGCTTTAGACATCCCGGGGAGCTGTTTTTT. It codes for CASSFRHPGELFF.

The chain has TRBV6-1 and TRBJ2-5; D perhaps matches TRBD2 (6 bases). The CDR3 has 17 residues. Germline V gene sequence: CDR1 MNHNS, CDR2 SASEGT. Deletions cut 4 bases from V and 4 bases from J, with 22 bases between. The CDR3 DNA sequence: TGTGCCAGCAGTGGGACTTCGCTGGGGGGTCGTGGAGAGACCCAGTACTTC. Translating it yields CASSGTSLGGRGETQYF.